The source of this TCR beta chain is a study of cytomegalovirus exposure and HLA in healthy donors. Study-wide points: Later, an analysis found that common viral pathogens appeared to be linked with several of the most significant clusters. Many donors carried some public TCRs, although rarity characterized most TCR sequences. There were a few CMV-associated chains whose specificity for CMV antigens was confirmed in vitro.

The PCR contained 60 Vbeta and 13 Jbeta primers. Methods used by the authors: A later analysis counted 80 million or so unique TCR beta chains, 9.5 million to 13 million shared. Profiling relied on immunoSEQ multiplex PCR, and the TCRdb table lists in-frame clones only, not all of them. For V, J and clone size, that table is used; D and trimming come from the DNA. The sample records approximately 220,000 clones, over 65% being singletons. Of note for this clone: Its specificity is not known.

Material: PBMCs. The TCR comes from a man aged 18 to 29 in good health and CMV-seronegative.

CDR3 bases: TGTGCCAGCAGCCCCGGACAGGGCCAAGCGGGCCCCCTCTACGAGCAGTACTTC. It is translated as CASSPGQGQAGPLYEQYF. The V and J genes are TRBV7-9 and TRBJ2-7; 8 bases match TRBD1. The CDR3 runs 18 residues. The junction had 18 bases not matched to a gene; V was cut back by 5 bases and J by 3 bases. Germline lookup yields CDR1 SEHNR and CDR2 FQNEAQ (reference sequence). Variable domain in full (rest from reference TRBV7-9 and TRBJ2-7): DTGVSQNPRHKITKRGQNVTFRCDPISEHNRLYWYRQTLGQGPEFLTYFQNEAQLEKSRLLSDRFSAERPKGSFSTLEIQRTEQGDSAMYLCASSPGQGQAGPLYEQYFGPGTRLTVT.